The clone carrying this T cell receptor (beta chain) was detected once. TCRdb keeps only in-frame clones here, not all; method: immunoSEQ multiplex PCR. This sample has 380,000 or so clones, with roughly 87% found just once. This record belongs to a study of blood T cell repertoires in COVID-19. This CDR3 is 15 amino acids long. Germline V gives CDR1 MNHEY, CDR2 SVGAGI. V dropped 8 bases and J dropped 2; count of bases not matched to a gene: 9. The clonotype was recovered from a woman aged 40-49 years with acute COVID-19. V usage is TRBV6-5 and J usage is TRBJ2-3; 8 nucleotides line up with TRBD2. The sequenced sample consisted of PBMCs or T cells enriched from blood (not recorded which). The CDR3 region is CASQGLAGYTDTQYF. The CDR3 region has the DNA TGTGCCAGCCAGGGTTTAGCGGGGTACACAGATACGCAGTATTTT.